The 3 T cell receptor beta chains in this list originate from one sample, sequenced in a study of OX40 agonist ivuxolimab in advanced cancers. TCRdb keeps only in-frame clones here, not all; method: immunoSEQ multiplex PCR. Of 45,000 to 55,000 clones in the sample, 80% to 90% were seen once. Sequencing used CD4+ or CD8+ T cells sorted from blood, obtained in a trial of the OX40 agonist ivuxolimab. The origin of the receptors is an adult with an advanced solid tumor such as melanoma, head and neck, liver or kidney cancer.

The J gene is TRBJ2-1, the V gene TRBV5-4, with D uncertain. V lost 0 bases and J lost 4, with 5 bases in between. The germline gives CDR1 SGHNT, CDR2 YYREEE (reference sequence). This CDR3 is built from 13 residues. The CDR3: CASSLGLYNEQFF. Here the CDR3 DNA reads TGTGCCAGCAGCTTGGGACTGTACAATGAGCAGTTCTTC.

This clone has a handful of counts. This sequence joins TRBV5-1 and TRBJ2-3; possible D gene TRBD2, 6 bases. Germline V CDR1 and CDR2: SGHRS, YFSETQ. This CDR3 spans 16 amino acids. Deletions cut 0 bases from V and 0 bases from J, with 11 bases between. CDR3: CASSLVAAGSTDTQYF. CDR3 bases: TGCGCCAGCAGCTTGGTCGCGGCGGGAAGCACAGATACGCAGTATTTT.

The chain links TRBV11-3 to TRBJ2-1; 11 bases match TRBD2. Per the germline V gene, CDR1 is SGHNT and CDR2 is YENEEA. CDR3 size: 15 residues. With V trimmed by 0 bases and J by 10 bases, 5 bases remained unmatched. The CDR3 bases are TGTGCCAGCAGCTTAGATCGCGGACTAGCGGGCGAGCAGTTCTTC. Translated: CASSLDRGLAGEQFF.